Listed below are T cell receptor beta chains from one sample, sequenced in a study of blood T cells in healthy people across ages. MiXCR, applied by TCRdb to the 5' RACE reads, yields one record per CDR3 protein. This sample has roughly 790,000 distinct CDR3 sequences, with roughly 41% found just once. The specimen sequenced was blood. Every receptor here comes from a woman aged 55-69 years in good health. Each CDR3 is given with its conserved first and last residue. The D gene is left open where the match is weak. The listing skips clone size in some rows; elsewhere it reads once, few, many or a size class.

J	length	D	size	V	DNA	CDR3
TRBJ2-3	15	-	-	TRBV4-2	TGTGCCAGCAGGCATAGGGGGAGATACACAGATACGCAGTATTTT	CASRHRGRYTDTQYF
TRBJ2-2	15	-	-	TRBV12-3/TRBV12-4	TGTGCCAGCAGTCAGTACCCGACAGACACCGGGGAGCTGTTTTTT	CASSQYPTDTGELFF
TRBJ2-3	15	TRBD2	once	TRBV6-5	TGTGCCAGCAGTTACGTGGGACTAGCGACAGATACGCAGTATTTT	CASSYVGLATDTQYF
TRBJ2-7	14	-	-	TRBV2	TGTGCCAGCAGTGGAACCCCCCTACGAGACGAGCAGTACTTC	CASSGTPLRDEQYF
TRBJ2-3	13	-	few	TRBV7-3	TGTGCCAGCAGCTTAACGTGGAGAGATACGCAGTATTTT	CASSLTWRDTQYF
TRBJ1-1	13	-	-	TRBV20-1	TGCAGTGGTGCGGACAGCCCCAACACTGAAGCTTTCTTT	CSGADSPNTEAFF
TRBJ1-5	14	TRBD1	-	TRBV2	TGTGCCAGCAGTAAGGGACAGCCTGGGGTGCCCCAGCATTTT	CASSKGQPGVPQHF
TRBJ2-1	15	TRBD2	few	TRBV6-1	TGTGCCAGCAGTGCTACTAGCGGGAGGTCCAATGAGCAGTTCTTC	CASSATSGRSNEQFF
TRBJ2-3	12	-	-	TRBV12-3/TRBV12-4	TGTGCCAGCAGCGCCCCGGGGAAGACGCAGTATTTT	CASSAPGKTQYF
TRBJ2-7	14	-	many	TRBV12-3/TRBV12-4	TGTGCCAGCAGTTTAGAAAGCATATCCTACGAGCAGTACTTC	CASSLESISYEQYF
TRBJ1-5	14	TRBD1	-	TRBV3-1	TGTGCCAGCAGCGGTGTAGAGGGGGCTCAGCCCCAGCATTTT	CASSGVEGAQPQHF
TRBJ2-7	13	-	-	TRBV13	TGTGCCAGCAGCTTAGTTAGGGGCCACGAGCAGTACTTC	CASSLVRGHEQYF
TRBJ1-2	13	-	few	TRBV18	TGTGCCAGCTCACCATCGCAGGGCGGCGGCTACACCTTC	CASSPSQGGGYTF
TRBJ2-2	16	TRBD1	-	TRBV12-3/TRBV12-4	TGTGCCAGCAGTAGGCGACAGGGGGAGAGCACCGGGGAGCTGTTTTTT	CASSRRQGESTGELFF